This is a list of T cell receptor beta chains from one sample in a study of T cells after yellow fever vaccination. Each CDR3 protein gets one entry after TCRdb re-called the 5' RACE reads with MiXCR. Among just under 600,000 distinct CDR3 sequences, roughly 12% were seen once, and the ten largest hold more than 12%. The source was PBMCs, collected on the day of the yellow fever booster vaccination. The receptors were gathered from a man under 40 who received the YFV17D yellow fever vaccine. Both conserved end residues are part of each CDR3. A D gene is named only where the DNA matches it firmly. Some rows mark clone size as missing; the rest say once, few, many or name a class of expanded clone.

d_call	v_call	clone_size	j_call	cdr3_aa	cdr3_nt
.	TRBV6-1	few	TRBJ2-2	CASSGVSGNTGELFF	TGTGCCAGCTCGGGAGTTAGCGGGAACACCGGGGAGCTGTTTTTT
.	TRBV5-6	few	TRBJ1-5	CASSREGQLIPQHF	TGTGCCAGCAGCCGGGAGGGGCAGCTGATACCCCAGCATTTT
TRBD1	TRBV5-6	few	TRBJ2-2	CASSLADRDPTGELFF	TGTGCCAGCAGCCTCGCTGACAGGGACCCCACCGGGGAGCTGTTTTTT
.	TRBV27	.	TRBJ2-7	CASTTTYPPYEQYF	TGTGCCAGCACCACCACTTATCCTCCCTACGAGCAGTACTTC
TRBD1	TRBV20-1	few	TRBJ2-7	CSAYGTESYEQYF	TGCAGTGCTTATGGGACAGAAAGTTACGAGCAGTACTTC
.	TRBV10-2	.	TRBJ2-1	CASSEASYNEQFF	TGCGCCAGCAGTGAGGCTAGCTACAATGAGCAGTTCTTC
.	TRBV5-4	few	TRBJ2-1	CASSFRSLAVNEQFF	TGTGCCAGCAGCTTCCGGTCGCTAGCCGTCAATGAGCAGTTCTTC
.	TRBV7-6	few	TRBJ2-1	CASSLVSTNNEQFF	TGTGCCAGCAGCTTAGTATCCACCAACAATGAGCAGTTCTTC
TRBD2	TRBV4-3	.	TRBJ2-1	CASSQSWTSGGPNEQFF	TGCGCCAGCAGCCAAAGTTGGACTAGCGGGGGACCCAATGAGCAGTTCTTC
.	TRBV5-4	many	TRBJ2-7	CASSLDRNYEQYF	TGTGCCAGCAGCTTGGATAGAAACTACGAGCAGTACTTC
.	TRBV4-3	.	TRBJ2-3	CASSQYSQTSTDTQYF	TGCGCCAGCAGCCAATACAGCCAAACTAGCACAGATACGCAGTATTTT
.	TRBV7-2	.	TRBJ2-5	CASSLLRATQETQYF	TGTGCCAGCAGCTTGCTTAGGGCCACCCAAGAGACCCAGTACTTC
.	TRBV11-3	.	TRBJ2-1	CASSLSLLSNEQFF	TGTGCCAGCAGCTTATCACTACTCTCCAATGAGCAGTTCTTC
TRBD2	TRBV7-6	.	TRBJ2-7	CASSLEGYSGSTYEQYF	TGTGCCAGCAGCTTAGAGGGTTATAGCGGGAGTACCTACGAGCAGTACTTC
TRBD2	TRBV20-1	.	TRBJ2-1	CSARDLASGLGNEQFF	TGCAGTGCTAGAGACCTAGCTAGCGGGCTCGGCAATGAGCAGTTCTTC
TRBD2	TRBV7-2	few	TRBJ2-1	CASSLSGASYNEQFF	TGTGCCAGCAGCCTAAGCGGGGCCTCCTACAATGAGCAGTTCTTC
.	TRBV5-1	.	TRBJ2-1	CASSLVPESYNEQFF	TGCGCCAGCAGCTTGGTTCCGGAAAGTTACAATGAGCAGTTCTTC
TRBD2	TRBV5-4	.	TRBJ2-1	CASSLPGGTGEQFF	TGTGCCAGCAGCCTTCCCGGGGGGACGGGGGAGCAGTTCTTC
.	TRBV5-1	.	TRBJ2-1	CASTPGVTYNEQFF	TGCGCCAGCACCCCAGGGGTAACCTACAATGAGCAGTTCTTC
.	TRBV10-2	.	TRBJ2-1	CASSESPGTLYNEQFF	TGCGCCAGCAGTGAATCTCCAGGGACCCTTTACAATGAGCAGTTCTTC
TRBD1	TRBV28	.	TRBJ2-1	CAISTGTGGYNEQFF	TGTGCCATCAGCACCGGGACAGGGGGGTACAATGAGCAGTTCTTC
.	TRBV5-1	few	TRBJ2-7	CASSSGPQYEQYF	TGCGCCAGCAGCTCGGGACCTCAATACGAGCAGTACTTC
TRBD2	TRBV7-6	few	TRBJ2-1	CASSSGLAGDASYNEQFF	TGTGCCAGCAGCTCAGGACTAGCGGGAGATGCCTCCTACAATGAGCAGTTCTTC
TRBD1	TRBV7-7	.	TRBJ2-5	CASSLVGGQGQETQYF	TGTGCTAGCAGCTTAGTCGGAGGACAGGGTCAAGAGACCCAGTACTTC
.	TRBV29-1	few	TRBJ2-5	CSANPQGGETQYF	TGCAGCGCTAATCCACAGGGAGGGGAGACCCAGTACTTC
.	TRBV12-3/TRBV12-4	.	TRBJ2-5	CASSLWVQETQYF	TGTGCCAGCAGTTTATGGGTTCAAGAGACCCAGTACTTC
TRBD1	TRBV4-3	few	TRBJ1-5	CASSQGRQGNQPQHF	TGCGCCAGCAGCCAAGGGCGACAGGGGAATCAGCCCCAGCATTTT
.	TRBV29-1	.	TRBJ1-2	CSVEDDTF	TGCAGCGTTGAAGATGACACCTTC
.	TRBV10-1	.	TRBJ2-3	CASSESRLGDTQYF	TGCGCCAGCAGTGAGTCGCGACTTGGAGATACGCAGTATTTT
.	TRBV4-3	.	TRBJ1-3	CASSQEGGSGNTIYF	TGCGCCAGCAGCCAAGAAGGAGGATCTGGAAACACCATATATTTT